This T cell receptor (beta chain) is from a study of low-dose radiotherapy and immunotherapy resistance in tumors. The wider study: Aspirin was administered orally at 300 mg daily for four cycles, commencing on cycle 1 day 1.

TRAV- and TRBV-specific primers primed first-strand cDNA, covering alpha and beta chains. PCR amplification of the TCRs was performed with Phusion for 15 to 25 PCR cycles, and it relied on a constant-region primer together with a V-primer adapter. Each CDR3 protein is one row after TCRdb ran MiXCR on the reads. The table shows 65,000 to 95,000 distinct CDR3 sequences, with roughly 17% occurring only once. The CDR3 runs 15 residues. V shed 2 bases and J shed 0 bases, with 11 bases lying between them. The germline gives CDR1 SGHDN, CDR2 FVKESK. Time point denoted: after trial treatment. Treatment of the sample: LDRT plus nivolumab, ipilimumab, low-dose cyclophosphamide and aspirin (RACIN trial).

The chain employs TRBV14 and TRBJ2-7; possible D gene TRBD1, 5 bases. This clonotype was obtained from a male donor with prostate cancer. This material consisted of PBMCs, taken after low-dose radiotherapy plus immunotherapy. The CDR3 loop is CASSQKGVSSYEQYF. CDR3 bases: TGTGCCAGCAGCCAAAAAGGGGTGAGCTCCTACGAGCAGTACTTC.